These 18 T cell receptor beta chains were sequenced from one sample in a study of blood T cell repertoires in COVID-19. Data came from immunoSEQ multiplex PCR; TCRdb stores just in-frame clones and leaves some out. The profile covers over 130,000 clones, with about 88% appearing a single time and around 2.3% taken by the ten largest. The sequenced sample consisted of peripheral blood. The receptors here all came from a human donor with COVID-19, enrolled during active disease. The donor label of this sample is uncertain.

The chain couples TRBV3-1 (or the pseudogene TRBV3-2) to TRBJ1-2; possibly TRBD1 for D (5 bases). V lost 1 base and J lost 1, with 10 bases in between. From germline, CDR1 is LGHDT and CDR2 YNNKEL (reference sequence). This CDR3 comprises 15 residues. CDR3: CASSQGAGFNYGYTF. In DNA, the CDR3 is TGTGCCAGCAGCCAAGGGGCAGGGTTTAACTATGGCTACACCTTC.

V and J are TRBV7-9 and TRBJ2-1; TRBD1 matches at 8 bases. V dropped 3 bases and J dropped 4; count of bases not matched to a gene: 11. CDR1 and CDR2 from the germline V gene are SEHNR and FQNEAQ (reference sequence). CDR3 size: 17 residues. The CDR3 DNA is TGTGCCAGCAGCTTCAACTTCAGGGGGCCTAATTACAATGAGCAGTTCTTC. Translation gives CASSFNFRGPNYNEQFF.

CDR3 nucleotide sequence: TGTGCCAGCAGCTTAATGGTCGGAAGCGGATTTACAGATACGCAGTATTTT. This codes for CASSLMVGSGFTDTQYF. The gene calls are TRBV7-3 and TRBJ2-3; D may be TRBD2 (5 bases). CDR3 length: 17 residues. The V end was cut by 1 base, the J end by 3 bases, with 17 bases between. From germline, CDR1 is SGHTA and CDR2 FQGTGA.

This chain joins TRBV19 and TRBJ1-1; 8 bases fit TRBD1. CDR1 is LNHDA and CDR2 is SQIVND in the germline V gene (reference sequence). With V trimmed by 5 bases and J by 4 bases, 3 bases remained unmatched. The CDR3 has 13 residues. The CDR3 nucleotides are TGTGCCAGTAGTTCAACAGGGGGCACTGAAGCTTTCTTT. Translated: CASSSTGGTEAFF.

This clone has more than one count but fewer than ten. The chain joins TRBV5-1 to TRBJ2-7; 7 nucleotides match TRBD2. V shed 1 base, J shed 0 bases, and the junction held 1 base outside the gene matches. This CDR3 contains 14 residues. CDR1 is SGHRS and CDR2 is YFSETQ in the germline V gene. Written as DNA, the CDR3 is TGCGCCAGCAGCTTGACTAGCGACTCCTACGAGCAGTACTTC. Translated, it gives CASSLTSDSYEQYF.

The chain has TRBV30 and TRBJ1-2; 7 positions agree with TRBD1. V gave up 0 bases and J gave up 4 bases; unmatched junction bases: 8. Germline CDR1 reads GTSNPN; CDR2 reads SVGIG (reference sequence). This CDR3 is built from 15 residues. The CDR3 sequence is CAWSVKDRAFYGYTF. DNA of the CDR3: TGTGCCTGGAGTGTAAAAGACAGGGCCTTCTATGGCTACACCTTC.

The chain has TRBV5-1 and TRBJ2-7, with 9 bases matching TRBD1. Trimming at V came to 4 bases and at J to 2 bases, leaving 4 bases not matched to a gene. CDR1 is SGHRS, CDR2 YFSETQ, per germline. This CDR3 comprises 14 residues. CDR3 protein: CASSRGQGPYEQYF. The DNA of the CDR3 is TGCGCCAGCAGCCGGGGACAGGGCCCCTACGAGCAGTACTTC.

The chain recombines TRBV24-1 with TRBJ2-1; 13 positions agree with TRBD2. V lost 4 bases, J lost 0 bases, and 5 bases stayed unmatched. CDR1 and CDR2 from the germline V gene are KGHDR and SFDVKD. This CDR3 is built from 18 residues. The CDR3 reads CATSEPGTSGISYNEQFF. The CDR3 region has the DNA TGTGCCACCAGTGAACCAGGGACTAGCGGGATCTCCTACAATGAGCAGTTCTTC.

The chain couples TRBV5-4 to TRBJ2-3; 9 nucleotides match TRBD2. Germline CDR1 is SGHNT and CDR2 is YYREEE (reference sequence). The V gene end was trimmed by 5 bases and the J gene end by 3 bases; junction bases not matched to a gene: 16. The CDR3 runs to 18 residues. The CDR3 loop is CASSKLGESGGMTDTQYF. The CDR3 bases are TGTGCCAGCAGTAAATTGGGGGAGAGCGGGGGGATGACAGATACGCAGTATTTT.

J is TRBJ2-3 and V is TRBV4-2, with TRBD2 matching over 11 bases. CDR1 and CDR2 (germline): LGHNA, YNFKEQ. The CDR3 sequence is 17 residues long. Unmatched junction bases numbered 6, after V lost 0 bases and J lost 4 bases. The DNA of the CDR3 is TGTGCCAGCAGCCAAGATGTAGCGGGGGGGCCGGCAGATACGCAGTATTTT. It yields the protein CASSQDVAGGPADTQYF.

The chain carries TRBV2 and TRBJ1-1; the D gene is possibly TRBD1 (6 bases). CDR1 and CDR2 from the germline V gene are SNHLY and FYNNEI. This CDR3 region has 14 residues. With 7 bases removed from V and 3 bases from J, the gap between germline ends came to 15 bases. CDR3: CASTRDKFDTEAFF. CDR3 in DNA: TGTGCCAGCACCCGGGACAAGTTTGACACTGAAGCTTTCTTT.

The chain joins TRBV7-8 to TRBJ1-1; 7 bases are a match to TRBD1. The germline gives CDR1 SGHVS, CDR2 FQNEAQ. The CDR3 is made up of 15 amino acids. Trimming removed 5 bases from V and 1 base from J; junction bases left unmatched: 7. The CDR3 nucleotides read TGTGCCAGCAGCCTAGAGGACAGGTCGAACACTGAAGCTTTCTTT. This sequence encodes CASSLEDRSNTEAFF. The full variable domain, its missing parts supplied by reference TRBV7-8 and TRBJ1-1, is GAGVSQSPRYKVAKRGQDVALRCDPISGHVSLFWYQQALGQGPEFLTYFQNEAQLDKSGLPSDRFFAERPEGSVSTLKIQRTQQEDSAVYLCASSLEDRSNTEAFFGQGTRLTVV.

This clone has a count of ten or more. J is TRBJ2-7 and V is TRBV29-1; possible D gene TRBD1, 6 bases. This CDR3 has 12 residues. Trimming removed 4 bases from V and 6 bases from J, with 13 bases in between. From germline, CDR1 is SQVTM and CDR2 ANQGSEA. DNA of the CDR3: TGCAGCGTTGGACAGGACTCGGGCGAGCAGTACTTC. This translates into CSVGQDSGEQYF.

The genes are TRBV11-3 and TRBJ2-1, with D possibly TRBD1 on 6 matching bases. The CDR3 has 16 residues. V was trimmed by 5 bases and J by 4 bases, leaving 18 bases between them. The germline V gene has CDR1 SGHNT and CDR2 YENEEA. The CDR3 bases are TGTGCCAGCAGCCTGGTCGAGGGGACATCTTACAATGAGCAGTTCTTC. Translating it yields CASSLVEGTSYNEQFF.

This clone was picked up a small number of times. The chain is built from TRBV30 and TRBJ1-1, with TRBD1 as a possible D gene (6 bases). The CDR3 spans 13 residues. Trimming cost V 3 bases and J 6 bases, with 14 bases left between them. Per the germline V gene, CDR1 is GTSNPN and CDR2 is SVGIG (reference sequence). CDR3 nucleotides: TGTGCCTGGAGGGGCCAGGGGTTCGCTGAAGCTTTCTTT. This gives the protein CAWRGQGFAEAFF.

The V gene is TRBV11-2, the J gene TRBJ2-7; tentatively, D is TRBD1 (8 bases). The ends were cut back, 5 bases at V and 2 bases at J, with 19 bases in the middle. The CDR3 totals 16 residues. Germline V gene lookup returns CDR1 SGHAT and CDR2 FQNNGV. The CDR3 nucleotides are TGTGCCAGCAGCAGGGAGGGGACAGGAGCCACCTACGAGCAGTACTTC. Translating it yields CASSREGTGATYEQYF.

V and J are TRBV5-5 and TRBJ1-5; possibly TRBD1 for D (6 bases). The CDR3 covers 16 residues. The germline V and J ends were trimmed by 4 bases and 0 bases, with 14 bases remaining between them. Germline CDR1 reads SGHKS; CDR2 reads YYEKEE (reference sequence). The CDR3 spells CASSPDSLHSNQPQHF. The CDR3 DNA reads as TGTGCCAGCAGCCCGGACAGTTTACATAGCAATCAGCCCCAGCATTTT. Full variable domain (rest looked up from reference TRBV5-5 and TRBJ1-5): DAGVTQSPTHLIKTRGQQVTLRCSPISGHKSVSWYQQVLGQGPQFIFQYYEKEERGRGNFPDRFSARQFPNYSSELNVNALLLGDSALYLCASSPDSLHSNQPQHFGDGTRLSIL.

The genes are TRBV7-2 and TRBJ2-1, with D possibly TRBD2 on 6 matching bases. CDR3 length: 16 amino acids. The germline V and J ends were trimmed by 3 bases and 3 bases, with 15 bases remaining between them. Germline V gene lookup returns CDR1 SGHTA and CDR2 FQGNSA. The CDR3 bases are TGTGCCAGCAGCTTTGGAGCCGCGGGGAACTACAATGAGCAGTTCTTC. Translating it yields CASSFGAAGNYNEQFF.